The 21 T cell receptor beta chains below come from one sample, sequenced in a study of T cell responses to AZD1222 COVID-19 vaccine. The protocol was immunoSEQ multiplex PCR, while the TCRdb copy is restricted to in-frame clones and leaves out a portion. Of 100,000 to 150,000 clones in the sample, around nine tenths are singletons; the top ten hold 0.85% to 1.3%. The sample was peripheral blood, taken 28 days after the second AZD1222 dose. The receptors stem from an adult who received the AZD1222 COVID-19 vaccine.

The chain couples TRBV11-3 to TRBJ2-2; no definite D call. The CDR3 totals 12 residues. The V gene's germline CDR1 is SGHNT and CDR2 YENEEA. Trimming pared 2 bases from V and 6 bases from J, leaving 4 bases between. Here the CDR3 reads CASSLPPGELFF. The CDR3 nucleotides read TGTGCCAGCAGCTTACCCCCCGGGGAGCTGTTTTTT.

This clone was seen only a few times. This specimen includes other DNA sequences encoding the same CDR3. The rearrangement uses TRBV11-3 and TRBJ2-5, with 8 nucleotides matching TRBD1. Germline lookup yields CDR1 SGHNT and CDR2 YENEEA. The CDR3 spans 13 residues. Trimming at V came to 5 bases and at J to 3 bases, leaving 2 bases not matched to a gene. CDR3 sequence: CASSQGAKETQYF. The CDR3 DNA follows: TGTGCCAGCAGCCAGGGGGCTAAAGAGACCCAGTACTTC. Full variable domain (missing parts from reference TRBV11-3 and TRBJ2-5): EAGVVQSPRYKIIEKKQPVAFWCNPISGHNTLYWYLQNLGQGPELLIRYENEEAVDDSQLPKDRFSAERLKGVDSTLKIQPAELGDSAVYLCASSQGAKETQYFGPGTRLLVL.

The CDR3 region has the DNA TGTGCCAGCAGCCCCGGGGCGACAAACACTGAAGCTTTCTTT. It encodes CASSPGATNTEAFF. The chain employs TRBV7-9 and TRBJ1-1; weak D call: TRBD1 (5 bases). V gave up 5 bases and J gave up 2 bases, with 12 bases separating them. The germline V gene has CDR1 SEHNR and CDR2 FQNEAQ (reference sequence). This CDR3 contains 14 residues.

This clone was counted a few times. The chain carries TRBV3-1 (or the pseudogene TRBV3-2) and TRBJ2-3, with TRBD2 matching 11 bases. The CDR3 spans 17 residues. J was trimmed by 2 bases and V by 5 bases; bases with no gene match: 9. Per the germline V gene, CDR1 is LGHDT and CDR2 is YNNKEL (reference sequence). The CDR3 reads CASSSPGTSGHTDTQYF. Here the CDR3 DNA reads TGTGCCAGCAGCAGTCCCGGGACTAGCGGACACACAGATACGCAGTATTTT.

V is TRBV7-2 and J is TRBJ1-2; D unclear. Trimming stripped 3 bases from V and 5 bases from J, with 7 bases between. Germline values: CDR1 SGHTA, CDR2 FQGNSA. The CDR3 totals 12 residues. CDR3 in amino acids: CASSFNLYGYTF. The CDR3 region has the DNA TGTGCCAGCAGCTTTAATCTTTATGGCTACACCTTC. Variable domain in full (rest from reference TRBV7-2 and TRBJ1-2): GAGVSQSPSNKVTEKGKDVELRCDPISGHTALYWYRQSLGQGLEFLIYFQGNSAPDKSGLPSDRFSAERTGGSVSTLTIQRTQQEDSAVYLCASSFNLYGYTFGSGTRLTVV.

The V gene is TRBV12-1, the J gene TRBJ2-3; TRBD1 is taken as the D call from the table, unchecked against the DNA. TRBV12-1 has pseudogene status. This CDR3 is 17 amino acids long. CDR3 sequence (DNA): TGTGCCAGCAGCTTTGTAGGGGACAGGGGGGTCCCAGATACGCAGTATTTT. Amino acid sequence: CASSFVGDRGVPDTQYF.

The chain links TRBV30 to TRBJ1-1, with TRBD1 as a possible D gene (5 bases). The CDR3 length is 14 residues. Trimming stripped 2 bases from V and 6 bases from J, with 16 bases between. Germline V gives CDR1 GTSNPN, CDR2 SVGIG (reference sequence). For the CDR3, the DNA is TGTGCCTGGAGTACAACCTCTCCAGGGTCTGAAGCTTTCTTT. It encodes CAWSTTSPGSEAFF.

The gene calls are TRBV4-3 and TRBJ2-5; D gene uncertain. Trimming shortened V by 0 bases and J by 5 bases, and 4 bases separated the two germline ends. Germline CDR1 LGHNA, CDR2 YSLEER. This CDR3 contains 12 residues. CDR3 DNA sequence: TGCGCCAGCAGCCAAGATCGGGAGACCCAGTACTTC. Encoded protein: CASSQDRETQYF.

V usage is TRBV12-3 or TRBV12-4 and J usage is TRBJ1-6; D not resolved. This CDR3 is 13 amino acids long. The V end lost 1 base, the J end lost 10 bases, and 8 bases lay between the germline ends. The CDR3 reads CASSLGGRSPLHF. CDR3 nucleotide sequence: TGTGCCAGCAGTTTAGGTGGGCGATCACCCCTCCACTTT.

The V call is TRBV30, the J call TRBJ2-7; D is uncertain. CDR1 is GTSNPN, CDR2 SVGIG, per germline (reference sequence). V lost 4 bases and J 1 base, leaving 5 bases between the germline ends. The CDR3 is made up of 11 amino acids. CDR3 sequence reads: CAWKSSYEQYF. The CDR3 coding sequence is TGTGCCTGGAAGTCTTCCTACGAGCAGTACTTC.

Here the CDR3 DNA reads TGTGCCAGCGCTAGCGGGGGCCAGAACACCGGGGAGCTGTTTTTT. As protein: CASASGGQNTGELFF. The chain recombines TRBV7-9 with TRBJ2-2; TRBD2 matches at 10 bases. J was trimmed by 1 base and V by 8 bases; bases with no gene match: 4. The CDR3 is made up of 15 amino acids. Germline CDR1 and CDR2: SEHNR and FQNEAQ (reference sequence).

The CDR3 sequence: CSAGGGGQETQYF. The CDR3 nucleotides read TGCAGCGCTGGGGGGGGCGGACAAGAGACCCAGTACTTC. This chain links TRBV29-1 with TRBJ2-5; a weak D match, TRBD2 (7 bases). CDR1 and CDR2 (germline): SQVTM, ANQGSEA. Trimming cost V 7 bases and J 2 bases, with 14 bases left between them. The length of the CDR3 is 13 residues.

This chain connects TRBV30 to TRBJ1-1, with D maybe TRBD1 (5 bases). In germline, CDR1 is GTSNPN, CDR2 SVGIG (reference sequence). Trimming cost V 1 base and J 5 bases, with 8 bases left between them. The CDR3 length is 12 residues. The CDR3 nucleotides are TGTGCCTGGAGTGGTGGGGGGACTGAAGCTTTCTTT. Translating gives CAWSGGGTEAFF.

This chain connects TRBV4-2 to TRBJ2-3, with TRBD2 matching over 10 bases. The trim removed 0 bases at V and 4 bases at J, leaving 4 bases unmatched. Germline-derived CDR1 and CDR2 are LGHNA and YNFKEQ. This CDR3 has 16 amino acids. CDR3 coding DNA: TGTGCCAGCAGCCAAGAGCCTAGCGGGAGTTCAGATACGCAGTATTTT. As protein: CASSQEPSGSSDTQYF.

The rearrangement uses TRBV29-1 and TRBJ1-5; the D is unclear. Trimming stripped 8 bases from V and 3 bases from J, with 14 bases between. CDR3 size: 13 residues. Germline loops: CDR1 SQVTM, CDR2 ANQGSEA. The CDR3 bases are TGCAGCCCCCCGGGGTCAGACAATCAGCCCCAGCATTTT. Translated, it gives CSPPGSDNQPQHF.

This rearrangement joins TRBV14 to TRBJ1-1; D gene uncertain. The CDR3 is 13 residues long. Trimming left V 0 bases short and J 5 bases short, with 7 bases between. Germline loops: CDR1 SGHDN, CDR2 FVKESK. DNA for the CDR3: TGTGCCAGCAGCCAAGACCCGAGAACTGAAGCTTTCTTT. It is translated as CASSQDPRTEAFF.

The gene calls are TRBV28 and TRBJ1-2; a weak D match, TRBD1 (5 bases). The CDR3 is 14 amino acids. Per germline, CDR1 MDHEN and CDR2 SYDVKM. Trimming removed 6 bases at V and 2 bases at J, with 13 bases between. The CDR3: CASRQPGPNYGYTF. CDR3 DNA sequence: TGTGCCAGCAGACAACCGGGACCAAACTATGGCTACACCTTC.

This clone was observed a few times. The CDR3 DNA is TGCAGCGTTGAAGTATACCAAAACACTGAAGCTTTCTTT. Translated: CSVEVYQNTEAFF. This sequence joins TRBV29-1 and TRBJ1-1, with no clear D. Germline V gives CDR1 SQVTM, CDR2 ANQGSEA. Trimming shortened V by 1 base and J by 2 bases, and 8 bases separated the two germline ends. The CDR3 covers 13 residues.

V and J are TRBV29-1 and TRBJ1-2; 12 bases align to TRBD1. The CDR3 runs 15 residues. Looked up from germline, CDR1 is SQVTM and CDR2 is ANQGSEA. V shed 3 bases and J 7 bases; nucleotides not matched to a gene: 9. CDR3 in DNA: TGCAGCGTTGATACCGGGACAGGGGGCGGTGGTGGCTACACCTTC. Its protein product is CSVDTGTGGGGGYTF.

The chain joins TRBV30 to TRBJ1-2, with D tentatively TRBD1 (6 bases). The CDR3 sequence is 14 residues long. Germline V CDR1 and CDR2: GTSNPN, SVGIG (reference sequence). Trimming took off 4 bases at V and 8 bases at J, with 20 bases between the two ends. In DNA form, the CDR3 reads TGTGCCTGGACCAAAAGGGGGGCGCGGAGAGGCTACACCTTC. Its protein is CAWTKRGARRGYTF.

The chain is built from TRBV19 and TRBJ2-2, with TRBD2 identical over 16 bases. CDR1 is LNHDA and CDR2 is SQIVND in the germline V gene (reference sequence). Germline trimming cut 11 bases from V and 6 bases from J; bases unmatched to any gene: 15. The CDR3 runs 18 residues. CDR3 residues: CAVSRDRGLAGGSGELFF. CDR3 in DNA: TGTGCCGTATCTCGGGACAGGGGACTAGCGGGAGGGTCCGGGGAGCTGTTTTTT.